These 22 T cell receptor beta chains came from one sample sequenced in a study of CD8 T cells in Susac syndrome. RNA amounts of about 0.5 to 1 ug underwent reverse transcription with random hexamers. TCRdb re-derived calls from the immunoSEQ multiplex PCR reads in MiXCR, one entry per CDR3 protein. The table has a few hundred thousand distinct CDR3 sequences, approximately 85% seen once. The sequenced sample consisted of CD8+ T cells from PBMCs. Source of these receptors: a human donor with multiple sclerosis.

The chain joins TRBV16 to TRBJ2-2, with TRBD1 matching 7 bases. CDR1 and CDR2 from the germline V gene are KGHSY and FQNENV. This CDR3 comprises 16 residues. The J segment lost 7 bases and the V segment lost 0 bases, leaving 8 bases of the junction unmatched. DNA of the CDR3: TGTGCCAGCAGCCAATCTCTAGGGGGCGAAGACGGGGAGCTGTTTTTT. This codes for CASSQSLGGEDGELFF.

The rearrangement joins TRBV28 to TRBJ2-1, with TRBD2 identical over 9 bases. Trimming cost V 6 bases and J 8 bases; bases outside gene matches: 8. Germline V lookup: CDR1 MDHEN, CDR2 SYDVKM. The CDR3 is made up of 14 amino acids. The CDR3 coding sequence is TGTGCCAGCAGCCTTAGCGGGAGCGATCATGAGCAGTTCTTC. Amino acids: CASSLSGSDHEQFF. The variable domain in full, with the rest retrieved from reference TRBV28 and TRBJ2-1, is DVKVTQSSRYLVKRTGEKVFLECVQDMDHENMFWYRQDPGLGLRLIYFSYDVKMKEKGDIPEGYSVSREKKERFSLILESASTNQTSMYLCASSLSGSDHEQFFGPGTRLTVL.

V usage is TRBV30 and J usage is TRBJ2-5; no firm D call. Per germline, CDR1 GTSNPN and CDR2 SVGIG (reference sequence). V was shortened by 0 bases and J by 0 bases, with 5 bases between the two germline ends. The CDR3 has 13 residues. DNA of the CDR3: TGTGCCTGGAGTGTCCGGAACCAAGAGACCCAGTACTTC. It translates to CAWSVRNQETQYF.

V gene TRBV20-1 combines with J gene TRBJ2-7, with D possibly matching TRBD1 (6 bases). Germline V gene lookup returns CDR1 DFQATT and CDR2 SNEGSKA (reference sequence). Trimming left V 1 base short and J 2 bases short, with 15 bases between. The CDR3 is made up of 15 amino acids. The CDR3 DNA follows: TGCAGTGCTAGAGGCTCGGGACACCAAACCTACGAGCAGTACTTC. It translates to CSARGSGHQTYEQYF.

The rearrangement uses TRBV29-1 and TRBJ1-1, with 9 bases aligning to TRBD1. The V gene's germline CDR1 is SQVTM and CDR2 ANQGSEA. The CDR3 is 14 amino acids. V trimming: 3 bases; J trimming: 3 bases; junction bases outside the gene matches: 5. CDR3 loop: CSVEGDRGDTEAFF. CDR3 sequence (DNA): TGCAGCGTTGAGGGTGACAGGGGGGACACTGAAGCTTTCTTT.

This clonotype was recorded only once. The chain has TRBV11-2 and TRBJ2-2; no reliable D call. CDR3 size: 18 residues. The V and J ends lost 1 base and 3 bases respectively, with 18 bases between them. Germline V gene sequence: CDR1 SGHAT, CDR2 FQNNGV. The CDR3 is CASSLGSASMTDTGELFF. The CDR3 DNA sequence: TGTGCCAGCAGCTTAGGGTCAGCCTCCATGACGGACACCGGGGAGCTGTTTTTT.

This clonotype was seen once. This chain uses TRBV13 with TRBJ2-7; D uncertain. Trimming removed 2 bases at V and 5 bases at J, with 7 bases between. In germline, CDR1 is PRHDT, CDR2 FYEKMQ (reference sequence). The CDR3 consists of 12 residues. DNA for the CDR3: TGTGCCAGCAGCTTACCCTTTAACGAGCAGTACTTC. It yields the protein CASSLPFNEQYF.

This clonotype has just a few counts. The DNA of the CDR3 is TGTGCCAGCAGCTCGACAGGGGCGCCCTACGAGCAGTACTTC. It encodes CASSSTGAPYEQYF. The chain has TRBV5-4 and TRBJ2-7, with 8 bases aligning to TRBD1. The CDR3 loop spans 14 amino acids. Germline CDR1 reads SGHNT; CDR2 reads YYREEE (reference sequence). After removal of 3 bases from V and 2 bases from J, the junction contained 4 bases not matched to a gene.

In nucleotides, the CDR3 is TGTGCCAGCAGCTACCATCGCAATGAGCAGTTCTTC. This sequence encodes CASSYHRNEQFF. The chain is built from TRBV28 and TRBJ2-1; D not certain. V was pared by 6 bases and J by 6 bases, with 9 bases between. The V gene's germline CDR1 is MDHEN and CDR2 SYDVKM. The CDR3 has 12 amino acids.

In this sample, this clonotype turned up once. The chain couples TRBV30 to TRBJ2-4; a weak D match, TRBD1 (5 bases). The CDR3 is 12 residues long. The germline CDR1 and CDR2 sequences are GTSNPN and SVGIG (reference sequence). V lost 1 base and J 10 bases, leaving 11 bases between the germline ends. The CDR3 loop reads CAWSEGIGIQYF. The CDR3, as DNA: TGTGCCTGGAGTGAGGGGATTGGGATTCAGTACTTC.

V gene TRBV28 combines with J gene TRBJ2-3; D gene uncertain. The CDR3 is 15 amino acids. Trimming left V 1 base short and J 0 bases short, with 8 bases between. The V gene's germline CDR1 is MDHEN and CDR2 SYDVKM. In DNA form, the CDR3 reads TGTGCCAGCAGTTTATCCTCACTCAGCACAGATACGCAGTATTTT. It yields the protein CASSLSSLSTDTQYF.

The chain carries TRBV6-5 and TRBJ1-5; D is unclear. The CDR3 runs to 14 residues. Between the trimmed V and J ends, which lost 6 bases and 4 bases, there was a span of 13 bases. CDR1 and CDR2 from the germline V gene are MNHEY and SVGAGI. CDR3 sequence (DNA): TGTGCCAGCAGCCCCCGGTGGCCGAATCAGCCCCAGCATTTT. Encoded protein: CASSPRWPNQPQHF.

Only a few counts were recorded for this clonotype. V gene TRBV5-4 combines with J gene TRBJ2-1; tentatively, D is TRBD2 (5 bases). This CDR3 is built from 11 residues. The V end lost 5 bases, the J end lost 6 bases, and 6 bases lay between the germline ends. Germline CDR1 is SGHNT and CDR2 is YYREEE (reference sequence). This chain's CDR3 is CASRSGNEQFF. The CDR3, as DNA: TGTGCCAGCAGGAGCGGCAATGAGCAGTTCTTC.

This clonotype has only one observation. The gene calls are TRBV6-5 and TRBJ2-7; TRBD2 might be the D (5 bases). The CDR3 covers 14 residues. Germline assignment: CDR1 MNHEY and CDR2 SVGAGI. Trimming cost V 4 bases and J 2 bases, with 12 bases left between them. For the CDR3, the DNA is TGTGCCAGCAGTTCCCCGGGGTATCCCTACGAGCAGTACTTC. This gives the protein CASSSPGYPYEQYF.

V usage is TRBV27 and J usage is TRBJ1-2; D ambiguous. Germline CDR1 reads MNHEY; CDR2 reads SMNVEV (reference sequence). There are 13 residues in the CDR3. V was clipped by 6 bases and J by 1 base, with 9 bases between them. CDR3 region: CASSLRLNYGYTF. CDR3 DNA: TGTGCCAGCAGCCTGCGGCTTAACTATGGCTACACCTTC.

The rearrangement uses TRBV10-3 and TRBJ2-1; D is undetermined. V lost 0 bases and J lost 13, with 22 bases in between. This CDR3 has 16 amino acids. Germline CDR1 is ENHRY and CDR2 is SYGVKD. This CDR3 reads CAISESLVAPIEPQFF. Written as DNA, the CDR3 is TGTGCCATCAGTGAGTCCTTAGTTGCGCCAATCGAACCCCAGTTCTTC.

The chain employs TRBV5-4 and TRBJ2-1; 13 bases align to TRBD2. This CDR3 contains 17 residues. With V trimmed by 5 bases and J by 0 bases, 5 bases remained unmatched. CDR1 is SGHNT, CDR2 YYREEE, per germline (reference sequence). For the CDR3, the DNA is TGTGCCAGCAGAGTGGGACTAGCGGGGAGCTCCTACAATGAGCAGTTCTTC. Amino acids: CASRVGLAGSSYNEQFF.

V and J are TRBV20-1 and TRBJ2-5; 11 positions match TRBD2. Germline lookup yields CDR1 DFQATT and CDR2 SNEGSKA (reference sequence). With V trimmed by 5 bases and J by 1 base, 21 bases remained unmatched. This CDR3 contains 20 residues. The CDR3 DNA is TGCAGTGCTGGAAGCTTTCCGGGACTAGCGGCCAGATTAACCCAAGAGACCCAGTACTTC. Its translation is CSAGSFPGLAARLTQETQYF.

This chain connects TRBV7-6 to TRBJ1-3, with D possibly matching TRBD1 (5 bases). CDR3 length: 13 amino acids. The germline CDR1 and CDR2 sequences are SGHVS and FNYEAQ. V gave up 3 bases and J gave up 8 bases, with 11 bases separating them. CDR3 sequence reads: CASSFGQADTIYF. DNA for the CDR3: TGTGCCAGCAGCTTCGGACAAGCGGACACCATATATTTT.

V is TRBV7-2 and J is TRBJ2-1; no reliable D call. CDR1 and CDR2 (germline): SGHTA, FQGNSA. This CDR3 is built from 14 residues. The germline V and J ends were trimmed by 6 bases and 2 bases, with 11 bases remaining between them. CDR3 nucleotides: TGTGCCAGCAGACACAGAGTAACCTACAATGAGCAGTTCTTC. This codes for CASRHRVTYNEQFF.

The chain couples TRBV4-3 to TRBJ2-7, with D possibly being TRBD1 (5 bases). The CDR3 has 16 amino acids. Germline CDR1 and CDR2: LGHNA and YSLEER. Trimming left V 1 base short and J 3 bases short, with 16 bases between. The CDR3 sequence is CASSQGQRNDYYEQYF. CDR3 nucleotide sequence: TGCGCCAGCAGCCAAGGACAGCGCAACGATTACTACGAGCAGTACTTC.

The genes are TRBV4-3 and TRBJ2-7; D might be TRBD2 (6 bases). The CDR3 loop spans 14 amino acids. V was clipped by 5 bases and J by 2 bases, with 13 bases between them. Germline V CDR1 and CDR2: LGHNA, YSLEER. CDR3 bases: TGCGCCAGCAGCGAAATGGGGGGACCCTACGAGCAGTACTTC. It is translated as CASSEMGGPYEQYF.